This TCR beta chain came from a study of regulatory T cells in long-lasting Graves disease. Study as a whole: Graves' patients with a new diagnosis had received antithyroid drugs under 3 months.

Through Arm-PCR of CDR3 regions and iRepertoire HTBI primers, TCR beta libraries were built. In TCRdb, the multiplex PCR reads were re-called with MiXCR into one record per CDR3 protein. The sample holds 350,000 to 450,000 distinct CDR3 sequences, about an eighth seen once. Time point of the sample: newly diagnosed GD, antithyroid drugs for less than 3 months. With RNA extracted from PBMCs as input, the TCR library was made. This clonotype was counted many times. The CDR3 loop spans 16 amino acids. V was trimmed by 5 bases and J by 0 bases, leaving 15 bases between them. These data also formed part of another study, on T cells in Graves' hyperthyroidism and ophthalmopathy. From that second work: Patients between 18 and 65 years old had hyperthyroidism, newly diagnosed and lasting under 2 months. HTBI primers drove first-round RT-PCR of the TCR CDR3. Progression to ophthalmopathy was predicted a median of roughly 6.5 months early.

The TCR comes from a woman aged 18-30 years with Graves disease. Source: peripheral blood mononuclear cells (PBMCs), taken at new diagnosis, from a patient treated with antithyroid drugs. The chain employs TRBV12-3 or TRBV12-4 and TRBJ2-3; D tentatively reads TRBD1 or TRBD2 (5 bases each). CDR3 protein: CASSLPGTESTDTQYF. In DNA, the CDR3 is TGTGCCAGCAGTCTCCCCGGGACGGAAAGCACAGATACGCAGTATTTT.